This record looks at one T cell receptor (beta chain) sequence and its context. This sample is part of a study of cytomegalovirus exposure and HLA in healthy donors. In the PCR, 60 Vbeta and 13 Jbeta primers were used. Here immunoSEQ multiplex PCR was the method, and the copy in TCRdb shows in-frame clones only, minus some. The sample has 100,000 to 150,000 clones; nearly 85% are singletons. The specimen sequenced was PBMCs. The sequence was obtained from a boy aged 5 to 17 in good health and CMV-seronegative.

The CDR3 nucleotides are TGTGCCACCCAGGGACAGGGGACCGGGGAGCTGTTTTTT. Translation: CATQGQGTGELFF. The genes are TRBV11-3 and TRBJ2-2, with 10 bases aligning to TRBD1. Looked up from germline, CDR1 is SGHNT and CDR2 is YENEEA. V shed 10 bases and J 5 bases; nucleotides not matched to a gene: 4. This CDR3 has 13 residues.